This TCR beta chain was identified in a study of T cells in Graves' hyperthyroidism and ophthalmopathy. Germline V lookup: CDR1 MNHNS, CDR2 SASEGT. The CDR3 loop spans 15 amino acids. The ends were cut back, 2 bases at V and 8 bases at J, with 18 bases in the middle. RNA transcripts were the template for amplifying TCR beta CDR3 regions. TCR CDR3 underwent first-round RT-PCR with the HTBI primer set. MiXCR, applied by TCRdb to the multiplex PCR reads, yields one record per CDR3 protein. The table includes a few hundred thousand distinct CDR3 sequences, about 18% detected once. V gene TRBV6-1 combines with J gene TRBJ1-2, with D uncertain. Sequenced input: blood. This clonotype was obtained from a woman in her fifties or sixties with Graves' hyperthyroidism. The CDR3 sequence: CASSESLPRAGGYTF. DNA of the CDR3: TGTGCCAGCAGTGAAAGTTTACCGCGGGCGGGAGGCTACACCTTC.